These T cell receptor beta chains were read from a single sample in a study of T cell responses to AZD1222 COVID-19 vaccine. Sequencing was performed with immunoSEQ multiplex PCR; in TCRdb, only in-frame clones are kept and a portion is missing. The table records roughly 120,000 clones, 88% of them present only once. The sample was peripheral blood, taken on day 0 of MenACWY control vaccination. The receptor source for this set is an adult in good health. Both conserved end residues are trimmed from each CDR3.

TRBJ2-3 | TRBV11-2 | ASSLATGMKDTQY
TRBJ1-5 | TRBV6-5 | ASRPGVSNQPQH
TRBJ1-5 | TRBV4-1 | ASSQDSGTGGYSNQPQH
TRBJ2-7 | TRBV5-1 | ASSFGRTGVPYEQY
TRBJ1-4 | TRBV6-5 | ASRPTTATNEKLF
TRBJ1-1 | TRBV7-2 | ASSLGGTGTEAF
TRBJ1-2 | TRBV3-1/TRBV3-2 | ASSQERTGSRGYT
TRBJ2-7 | TRBV10-2 | ASSFRANTYEQY
TRBJ2-1 | TRBV3-1/TRBV3-2 | ASSQEKLAGTEQF
TRBJ2-5 | TRBV2 | ASSEVGYQETQY
TRBJ2-7 | TRBV6-5 | ASSRRTGGSYEQY
TRBJ2-1 | TRBV13 | ASSRQYYNEQF
TRBJ1-1 | TRBV7-9 | ASSRVVGGPLEAF
TRBJ1-4 | TRBV15 | ATSRRSDITNEKLF
TRBJ2-1 | TRBV4-3 | ASSPTPTGTYNEQF
TRBJ1-5 | TRBV10-3 | AISDAGINQPQH
TRBJ1-2 | TRBV24-1 | ATSENGQGARGYT
TRBJ1-1 | TRBV2 | ASSADRKSAF
TRBJ2-2 | TRBV12-3/TRBV12-4 | ASKDRGPGELF
TRBJ2-7 | TRBV24-1 | ATSDSVPFYEQY
TRBJ2-3 | TRBV19 | ASSVGQGVEFGTDTQY
TRBJ2-7 | TRBV5-1 | ASSLGQGVSYEQY
TRBJ1-6 | TRBV6-5 | ASSYGGQSSPLH
TRBJ2-5 | TRBV10-3 | AISDGQGQTQY